This T cell receptor (beta chain) was recorded in a study of blood T cell repertoires in COVID-19. About the study: Whether acute or convalescent, the COVID-19 samples came from the United States, Italy and Spain. From T cells, B-cell-depleted T cells, or PBMCs came the material, which was cDNA or gDNA.

In the original workflow: Nucleated cell counts were estimated from reference gene primer amplification. Libraries were prepared by immunoSEQ multiplex PCR; TCRdb keeps only in-frame clonotypes and omits some of them. V and J calls and clone size are as listed in that table; D and trimming were resolved from the DNA. The sample shows fewer than 250,000 clones, 80% to 90% of them seen only once. CDR3 length equals 13 residues. Trimming shortened V by 2 bases and J by 3 bases, and 7 bases separated the two germline ends. The germline gives CDR1 MNHEY, CDR2 SVGAGI. The sample was peripheral blood. The TCR originated in a man aged 50 to 60 with COVID-19, enrolled during active disease. This chain connects TRBV6-5 to TRBJ1-1; no clear D gene. The chain's CDR3 is CASSYAGDTEAFF. CDR3 DNA: TGTGCCAGCAGTTACGCTGGAGACACTGAAGCTTTCTTT.